The clone carrying this T cell receptor (beta chain) occurred once. Its antigen remains unknown. Each CDR3 protein gets one entry after TCRdb re-called the reads with MiXCR. Counted here are hundreds of thousands of distinct CDR3 sequences, just under 30% occurring once; the ten biggest clones make up about 20%. The entry originates in a study of T cell repertoires in cytomegalovirus infection. V was cut by 2 bases and J by 0 bases, with 5 bases left in between. There are 13 residues in the CDR3. Germline lookup yields CDR1 SGHVS and CDR2 FNYEAQ. This TCR was sampled from a human donor in good health (CMV status not recorded). Some clones in this sample may be carry-over from other donors' samples. The sample here was cultured PBMCs, taken from culture after CMV antigen stimulation. The chain recombines TRBV7-6 with TRBJ2-7; D not certain. The CDR3 coding sequence is TGTGCCAGCAGCTTAATAGCCTCCTACGAGCAGTACTTC. The encoded protein is CASSLIASYEQYF.